The present TCR beta chain was sequenced within a study of shared clonotypes between healthy human individuals. Notes on this clone: Its antigen remains unidentified. Other DNA sequences in this specimen translate into the identical CDR3.

Terminally differentiated effector memory CD45RA+ cells were excluded by CCR7 positive selection of CD45RO-negative cells. General study findings and limits: Represented diversity (both genetic and exposure-history) was limited by the small number of donors.

The V end was cut by 1 base, the J end by 2 bases, with 11 bases between. CDR1 and CDR2 from the germline V gene are SGHAT and FQNNGV. This CDR3 has 15 amino acids. The material for each subset, its genomic DNA, was split evenly across several immunoSEQ plates. Assay: immunoSEQ multiplex PCR; the TCRdb copy retains only in-frame clones and omits some. The sample lists over 2 million clones; about 95% were seen once. This receptor was taken from a man between 18 and 35 years old in good health. The chain links TRBV11-2 to TRBJ1-1; D possibly corresponds to TRBD1 (5 bases). The sample consisted of naive CD8+ T cells sorted from blood. CDR3 DNA sequence: TGTGCCAGCAGCTTAGGGGGGGGTATTAACACTGAAGCTTTCTTT. This translates into CASSLGGGINTEAFF.